The clone carrying this T cell receptor beta chain was observed a single time. Using a J-beta primer mix together with a sample-barcoded 5' primer, a second PCR was run for roughly 6 to 12 cycles. One entry per CDR3 protein, called by TCRdb with MiXCR from the 5' RACE reads. Among roughly 1,700,000 distinct CDR3 sequences listed, approximately 28% were seen once. The sample comes from a study of blood T cells in healthy people across ages. There are 16 residues in the CDR3. With 0 bases clipped from V and 2 bases from J, the junction kept 4 bases outside the gene matches. Germline V gives CDR1 MNHEY, CDR2 SVGEGT.

The sequencing input was blood. This chain connects TRBV6-2 or TRBV6-3 to TRBJ1-1; 9 bases are a match to TRBD1. The sequence came from a woman aged 25 to 45 in good health. This CDR3 is CASSYSRTGDNTEAFF. The DNA for the CDR3 is TGTGCCAGCAGTTACTCGAGGACAGGGGATAACACTGAAGCTTTCTTT.